This TCR beta chain was profiled in a study of T cell changes during pregnancy in multiple sclerosis. This CDR3 is 15 amino acids long. Losses at the gene ends were 6 bases for V and 5 bases for J; bases not matched to a gene: 10. In germline, CDR1 is SGHTA, CDR2 FQGNSA. Generated by immunoSEQ multiplex PCR, the TCRdb table keeps only in-frame clones and is missing some. The data contain fewer than 60,000 clones, roughly 91% of them singletons. This sequence was found in a female donor with multiple sclerosis, enrolled in a pregnancy study. The chain joins TRBV7-2 to TRBJ1-2; 9 bases match TRBD1. This specimen was peripheral blood, taken in the second trimester of pregnancy. The CDR3 DNA is TGTGCCAGCAGGCCCCCGGGACAGGGAGGGTATGGCTACACCTTC. It specifies CASRPPGQGGYGYTF.